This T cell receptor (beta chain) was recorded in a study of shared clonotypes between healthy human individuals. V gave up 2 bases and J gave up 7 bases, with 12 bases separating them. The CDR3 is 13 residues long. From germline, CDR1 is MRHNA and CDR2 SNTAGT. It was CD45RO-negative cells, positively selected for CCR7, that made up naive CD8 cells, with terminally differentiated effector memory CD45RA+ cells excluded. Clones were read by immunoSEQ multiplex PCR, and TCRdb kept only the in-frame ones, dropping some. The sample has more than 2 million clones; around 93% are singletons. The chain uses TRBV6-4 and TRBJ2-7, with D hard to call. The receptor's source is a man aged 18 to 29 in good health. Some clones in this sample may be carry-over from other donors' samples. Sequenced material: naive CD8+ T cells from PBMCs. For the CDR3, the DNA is TGTGCCAGCAGTGACAGGGAAGGGTTGGAGCAGTACTTC. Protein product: CASSDREGLEQYF.